The text below deals with one TCR beta chain. It has no known antigen specificity. Base-call qualities are not available, and no considerably larger clone is one nucleotide away. Whole blood was collected in K2EDTA tubes by collaborating institutions according to the institutions' own protocols. For TCRbeta analysis, collaborators shipped samples in one of three forms: frozen whole blood, isolated PBMCs, or DNA extracted from either of those sample types. These data come from a study of blood T cell repertoires in COVID-19 (dated by TCRdb to the early 2020s). Context from the whole study: Collaborator samples came from the United States, Italy and Spain and covered acute and convalescent phases of COVID-19. Samples were obtained from the ongoing ImmuneRACE study (first 160 participants) and from 950 to 1,500 subjects provided by 6 global collaborators. The sample metadata nearly always contained a de-identified subject ID, COVID-19 status, age in years and sex. The material from the prospective study consisted of cDNA or gDNA derived from T cells, B-cell-depleted T cells, or PBMCs. The repertoires were made available in a free public database intended to serve as a resource for research on the immune response to SARS-CoV-2. HLA class I and class II types, where available, came from metadata supplied by the sample provider rather than from assay-based typing. Deeply sampled blood TCRbeta repertoires from subjects exposed to, actively infected with, or recovered from COVID-19 were included in the dataset.

Paper-wide results and their limitations: How much clinical and demographic metadata was included differed by source and by participant, and the metadata was provided uncurated.

The junction shows trimming of 0 bases on V and 2 bases on J, plus 8 bases between the germline ends. Via the germline V gene (reference sequence), CDR1 is SGHNT and CDR2 YYREEE. The CDR3, from cysteine to phenylalanine, totals 14 residues. The DNA shown is the 42-base CDR3, in frame from base 1. TCRbeta CDR3 regions were amplified from genomic DNA using the immunoSEQ Assay, a bias-controlled multiplex PCR. For the original study's pipeline: The number of nucleated cells in each sample was estimated by amplification of reference gene primers within the assay. To quantify the absolute abundance of each unique TCRbeta CDR3 rearrangement, sequence reads were collapsed and filtered. Productive Simpson clonality was computed per sample as the square root of Simpson's diversity index over productive rearrangements. The clones in this table, taken by TCRdb from immuneACCESS, are in-frame only. Not every clone is retained; where verified, under half of the shortfall comes from an unresolved V gene, and the cause of the rest is unknown. That table furnishes V, J and clone size, whereas the DNA furnished D and trimming. Recorded for this sample are 150,000 or so clones; 75% to 90% of them occurred a single time. The top ten constitute under 7.5% of the sample.

This receptor was taken from an elderly man with acute or convalescent COVID-19. The V and J genes are TRBV5-4 and TRBJ1-2; the D gene is perhaps TRBD1, on 5 matching bases. Sequencing was carried out using peripheral blood. This receptor has the CDR3 CASSLGAGNYGYTF. The DNA sequence is TGTGCCAGCAGCTTGGGGGCAGGGAACTATGGCTACACCTTC.